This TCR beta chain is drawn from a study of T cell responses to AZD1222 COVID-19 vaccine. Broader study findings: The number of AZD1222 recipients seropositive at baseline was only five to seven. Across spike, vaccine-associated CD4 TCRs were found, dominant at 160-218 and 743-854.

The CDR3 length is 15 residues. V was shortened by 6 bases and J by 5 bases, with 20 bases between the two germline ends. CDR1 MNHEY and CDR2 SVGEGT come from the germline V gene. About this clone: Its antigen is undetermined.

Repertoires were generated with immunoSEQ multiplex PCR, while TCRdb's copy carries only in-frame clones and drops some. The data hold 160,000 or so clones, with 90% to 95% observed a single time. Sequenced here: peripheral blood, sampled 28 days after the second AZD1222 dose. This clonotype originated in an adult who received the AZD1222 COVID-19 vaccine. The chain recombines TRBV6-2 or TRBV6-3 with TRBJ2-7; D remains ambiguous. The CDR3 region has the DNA TGTGCCAGCAGCCTTATGGCCAGAGTGATCCACGAGCAGTACTTC. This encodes CASSLMARVIHEQYF.